These T cell receptor beta chains were read from a single sample in a study of regulatory T cells in long-lasting Graves disease. TCRdb passed the multiplex PCR reads through MiXCR, listing each CDR3 protein once. This sample has about 430,000 distinct CDR3 sequences, with under 25% found just once. This material consisted of peripheral blood mononuclear cells (PBMCs), taken when the disease was refractory, from a patient treated with antithyroid drugs. These receptors came from a female donor with Graves disease. Each CDR3 is given with its conserved first and last residue. A D gene is named only where the DNA matches it firmly. Part of the rows lack a size; the others show once, few, many or a class for expanded clones.

J gene	V gene	CDR3 length	clone size	D gene	CDR3 DNA	CDR3 protein
TRBJ2-7	TRBV20-1	12	.	.	TGCAGTGCTAGTGGTAGCGCCTACGAGCAGTACTTC	CSASGSAYEQYF
TRBJ2-5	TRBV20-1	13	many	TRBD1	TGCAGTGCCAAAAGAACAGGGGTAGAGACCCAGTACTTC	CSAKRTGVETQYF
TRBJ2-7	TRBV7-8	16	many	TRBD1	TGTGCCAGCAGCGGCACCTCCGGGACAGTATCCTACGAGCAGTACTTC	CASSGTSGTVSYEQYF
TRBJ2-2	TRBV29-1	13	.	.	TGCAGCGCAAAGCTGCCAAACACCGGGGAGCTGTTTTTT	CSAKLPNTGELFF
TRBJ2-7	TRBV20-1	11	few	.	TGCAGTGTCAGCGACGCCTACGAGCAGTACTTC	CSVSDAYEQYF
TRBJ2-5	TRBV19	13	.	.	TGTGCCGGTAGTCGACCAGACCAAGAGACCCAGTACTTC	CAGSRPDQETQYF
TRBJ2-5	TRBV20-1	14	many	.	TGCAGTGCTCAAGAACGGGTTTACCAAGAGACCCAGTACTTC	CSAQERVYQETQYF
TRBJ2-7	TRBV28	15	.	TRBD2	TGTGCCAGCAGTTTAGCCGGGGGGATGTCCTACGAGCAGTACTTC	CASSLAGGMSYEQYF
TRBJ1-2	TRBV9	13	few	.	TGTGCCAGCAGCCTTCGGGGGTTAGGTGGCTACACCTTC	CASSLRGLGGYTF
TRBJ2-7	TRBV20-1	13	.	.	TGCAGTGCTGTATTTGAGGGGGGGCCCGAGCAGTACTTC	CSAVFEGGPEQYF
TRBJ2-7	TRBV28	15	many	TRBD1	TGTGCCAGCAGCTCGACAGGGGTCAGCTCCTACGAGCAGTACTTC	CASSSTGVSSYEQYF
TRBJ2-7	TRBV7-9	14	.	.	TGTGCCAGCAGCTTAGTAGCGTCTTCCTACGAGCAGTACTTC	CASSLVASSYEQYF
TRBJ2-3	TRBV20-1	10	once	.	TGCAGTGGGAGCACAGATACGCAGTATTTT	CSGSTDTQYF
TRBJ2-5	TRBV20-1	13	many	TRBD2	TGCAGTGCTCCTCCGGGACTAGCGGGAGGAAAGTACTTC	CSAPPGLAGGKYF
TRBJ2-1	TRBV2	14	few	TRBD2	TGTGCCAGCACCTTAGCGGGCAACTACAATGAGCAGTTCTTC	CASTLAGNYNEQFF